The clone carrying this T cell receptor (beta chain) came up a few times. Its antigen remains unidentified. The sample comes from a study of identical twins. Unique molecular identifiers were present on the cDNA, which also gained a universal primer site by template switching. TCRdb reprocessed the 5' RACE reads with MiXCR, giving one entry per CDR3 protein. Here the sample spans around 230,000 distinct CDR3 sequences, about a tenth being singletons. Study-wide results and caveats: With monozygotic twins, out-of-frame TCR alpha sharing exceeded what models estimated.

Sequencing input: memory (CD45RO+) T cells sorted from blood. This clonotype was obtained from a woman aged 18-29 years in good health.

CDR3: CATSREKGREQYF. The DNA of the CDR3 is TGTGCCACCAGCAGAGAGAAGGGGCGCGAGCAGTACTTC. This chain connects TRBV15 to TRBJ2-7, with D perhaps matching TRBD1 (5 bases). With 0 bases removed from V and 6 bases from J, the gap between germline ends came to 9 bases. This CDR3 has 13 residues. Looked up from germline, CDR1 is LNHNV and CDR2 is YYDKDF (reference sequence).